This TCR beta chain was found in a study of T-cell memory formation after mild COVID-19. Findings and caveats of the study: Clones that contracted from day 15 to 85 had balanced CD4/CD8; later expanders were CD4+ biased. Mainly CM and EM harbored the contracting CD4+ clones; mainly EMRA harbored the CD8+ ones.

TCRdb re-analysed the 5' RACE reads in MiXCR, keeping a single row per CDR3 protein. The repertoire holds 180,000 or so distinct CDR3 sequences, with 9.5% to 13% as singletons. Germline loops: CDR1 MGHRA, CDR2 YSYEKL. CDR3 length: 16 residues. With 0 bases removed from V and 2 bases from J, the gap between germline ends came to 8 bases. A note on this clonotype: Its matching antigen is unknown.

This chain connects TRBV4-1 to TRBJ2-6, with no clear D. This receptor was identified in a man younger than 35 who had mild COVID-19 (a few samples of this study predate the infection). Cell type and time point are not known. The sequencing sample was made of PBMCs or a T cell subset sorted from them (not recorded which). CDR3 in DNA: TGCGCCAGCAGCCAAGATCTCACGACTGGGGCCAACGTCCTGACTTTC. This translates into CASSQDLTTGANVLTF.